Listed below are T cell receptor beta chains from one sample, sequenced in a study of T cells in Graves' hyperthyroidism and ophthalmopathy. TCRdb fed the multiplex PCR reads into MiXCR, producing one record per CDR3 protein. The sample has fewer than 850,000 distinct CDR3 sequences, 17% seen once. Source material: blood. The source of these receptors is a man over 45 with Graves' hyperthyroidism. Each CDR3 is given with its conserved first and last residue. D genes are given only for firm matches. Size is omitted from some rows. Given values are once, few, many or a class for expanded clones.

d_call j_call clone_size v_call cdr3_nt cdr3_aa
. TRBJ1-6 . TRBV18 TGTGCCAGCTCACCAAATCAGATGAGGGGTTCACCCCTCCACTTT CASSPNQMRGSPLHF
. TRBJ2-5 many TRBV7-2 TGTGCCAGCAGGGCTGCGCGGACAGCGTACCAAGAGACCCAGTACTTC CASRAARTAYQETQYF
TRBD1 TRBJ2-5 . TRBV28 TGTGCCAGCAGTTCCGGACAGGCAGCGATTGAGACCCAGTACTTC CASSSGQAAIETQYF
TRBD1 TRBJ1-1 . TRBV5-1 TGCGCCAGCAGCCCGACAGGGGGGAAGACTGAAGCTTTCTTT CASSPTGGKTEAFF
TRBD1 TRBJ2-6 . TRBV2 TGTGCCAGCAGCGATACCAGACAGGGGGCGTCTGGGGCCAACGTCCTGACTTTC CASSDTRQGASGANVLTF
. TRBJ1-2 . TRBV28 TGTGCCAGCACCGTCGGGACGGAACTTAACTATGGCTACACCTTC CASTVGTELNYGYTF
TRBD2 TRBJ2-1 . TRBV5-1 TGCGCCAGCAGCTTGGCTAGCGGGAGGGCCGATGAGCAGTTCTTC CASSLASGRADEQFF
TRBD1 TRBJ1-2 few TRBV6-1 TGTGCCAGCAGCCACAGGGGGCAGAGTGGCTACACCTTC CASSHRGQSGYTF
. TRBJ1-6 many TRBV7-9 TGTGCCAGCAGCTTAGATGGTTCACCCCTCCACTTT CASSLDGSPLHF
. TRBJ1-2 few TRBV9 TGTGCCAGCAGCCGAGAGGGGGGCGGCCCCTTTAGATATGGCTACACCTTC CASSREGGGPFRYGYTF
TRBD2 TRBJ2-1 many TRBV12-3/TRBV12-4 TGTGCCAGCACCATCCGGGGACTAGCGGGAGGGGAGCAGTTCTTC CASTIRGLAGGEQFF
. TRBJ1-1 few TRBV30 TGTGCCTGCCACCTGTTAGCCGGGGACACTGAAGCTTTCTTT CACHLLAGDTEAFF
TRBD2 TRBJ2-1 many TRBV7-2 TGTGCCAGCAGCTTATTCCTAGCGGGGTCAAATGAGCAGTTCTTC CASSLFLAGSNEQFF
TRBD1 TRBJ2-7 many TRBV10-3 TGTGCCATCAGAAAACAGGGGCCAAGTTACGAGCAGTACTTC CAIRKQGPSYEQYF
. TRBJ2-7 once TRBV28 TGTGCCAGCAGGTCCCCAGGGAGTCCATCCTACGAGCAGTACTTC CASRSPGSPSYEQYF
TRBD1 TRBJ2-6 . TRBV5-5 TGTGCCAGCAGCGAGTCGGGACAGCTATTACACTCTGGGGCCAACGTCCTGACTTTC CASSESGQLLHSGANVLTF
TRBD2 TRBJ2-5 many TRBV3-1 TGTGCCAGCAGCCCGTTCTCAGCGGGAGGAGAGACCCAGTACTTC CASSPFSAGGETQYF
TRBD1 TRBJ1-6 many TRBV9 TGTGCCAGCAGCGGGCACAGGGGGAGGAATTCACCCCTCCACTTT CASSGHRGRNSPLHF
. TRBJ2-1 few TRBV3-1 TGTGCCAGCAGCCAAGTAATGGCGCTCTCCTACAATGAGCAGTTCTTC CASSQVMALSYNEQFF
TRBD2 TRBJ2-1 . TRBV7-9 TGTGCCAGCAGCCCACCAGCGGGAGGGCGGAATGAGCAGTTCTTC CASSPPAGGRNEQFF
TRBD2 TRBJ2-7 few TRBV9 TGTGCCAGCAGCGCGACTAGCAACTCCTACGAGCAGTACTTC CASSATSNSYEQYF
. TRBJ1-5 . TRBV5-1 TGCGCCAGCAGCTTGGATGGGTTAAGGCAGCCCCAGCATTTT CASSLDGLRQPQHF
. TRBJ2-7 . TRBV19 TGTGCCAGTAGTATAGGGTCTTCTTCATGGACACCGACCTACGAGCAGTACTTC CASSIGSSSWTPTYEQYF
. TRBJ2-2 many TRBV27 TGTGCCAGCAGTGCGGAAGCACAGGGTATCGGCACCGGGGAGCTGTTTTTT CASSAEAQGIGTGELFF
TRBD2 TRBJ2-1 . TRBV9 TGTGCCAGCAGCTCATCCGGGACTATAAACAATGAGCAGTTCTTC CASSSSGTINNEQFF
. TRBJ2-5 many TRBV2 TGTGCCAGCAGTGAATCGACTCAGATGCAAGAGACCCAGTACTTC CASSESTQMQETQYF
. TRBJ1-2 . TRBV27 TGTGCCAGCAGGCTAGGGGCTAACTATGGCTACACCTTC CASRLGANYGYTF
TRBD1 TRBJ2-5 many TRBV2 TGTGCCAGCAGTGATGCAGGGGGTCAAGAGACCCAGTACTTC CASSDAGGQETQYF
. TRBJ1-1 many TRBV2 TGTGCCAGCAGTGAAGGGGGCAGCCACACTGAAGCTTTCTTT CASSEGGSHTEAFF
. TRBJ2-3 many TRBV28 TGTGCCAGCAGTTTGAGCAGGCAGACAGATACGCAGTATTTT CASSLSRQTDTQYF
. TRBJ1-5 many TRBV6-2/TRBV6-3 TGTGCCAGCAGTTCATGGCAGGGGAACGGGCATCAGCCCCAGCATTTT CASSSWQGNGHQPQHF
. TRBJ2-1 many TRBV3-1 TGTGCCAGCAGCCAGCAGGGTCTGTCGGTCGTTGAGCAGTTCTTC CASSQQGLSVVEQFF
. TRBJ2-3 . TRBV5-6 TGTGCCAGCAGCGGAATCAGGACGGCTCATACGCAGTATTTT CASSGIRTAHTQYF
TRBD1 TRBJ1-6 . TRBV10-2 TGCGCCATCTCCGGGACAGCCAATTCACCCCTCCACTTT CAISGTANSPLHF
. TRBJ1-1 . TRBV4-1 TGCGCCAGCAGCCAAGAGGGGGGGCCCAGCACTGAAGCTTTCTTT CASSQEGGPSTEAFF
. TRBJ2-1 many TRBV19 TGTGCCAGTAGTATAGGGGACCCTATGGCCTACAATGAGCAGTTCTTC CASSIGDPMAYNEQFF
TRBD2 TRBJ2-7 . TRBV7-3 TGTGCCAGCAGCCACCGTAGCGGGAGGGCCTCAGGCGAGCAGTACTTC CASSHRSGRASGEQYF
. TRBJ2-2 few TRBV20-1 TGCAGTGCTGGGGGTAACACCGGGGAGCTGTTTTTT CSAGGNTGELFF
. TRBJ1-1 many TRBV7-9 TGTGCCAGCAGCCTAGACAGGATTAGTGGGAGCACTGAAGCTTTCTTT CASSLDRISGSTEAFF
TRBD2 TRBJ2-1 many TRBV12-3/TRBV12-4 TGTGCCAGCAGGGGGGGAGGGCCACACAATGAGCAGTTCTTC CASRGGGPHNEQFF
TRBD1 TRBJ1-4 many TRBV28 TGTGCCAGCAGTTTATCAGGACAGGCCCGGGGAGAAAAACTGTTTTTT CASSLSGQARGEKLFF
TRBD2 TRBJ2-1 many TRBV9 TGTGCCAGCAGCGTAGAAGGGAGACTAGCCCACAATGAGCAGTTCTTC CASSVEGRLAHNEQFF
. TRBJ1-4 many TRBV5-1 TGTGCCAGCTCAGAGACAGCAACTAATGAAAAACTGTTTTTT CASSETATNEKLFF
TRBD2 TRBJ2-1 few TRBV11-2 TGTGCCAGCAGCTTAGATTTATGGCTAGCGGATAACAATGAGCAGTTCTTC CASSLDLWLADNNEQFF
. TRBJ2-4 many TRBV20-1 TGCAGTGCTAGAGGCGAGGGAGGGGGAAACATTCAGTACTTC CSARGEGGGNIQYF
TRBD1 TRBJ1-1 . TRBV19 TGTGCCAGTAAAGGCAGGGGGCCACCACGAGCTTTCTTT CASKGRGPPRAFF
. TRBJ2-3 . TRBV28 TGTGCCAGCAGCCCCCCTTCGGCGTCGATGGATACGCAGTATTTT CASSPPSASMDTQYF
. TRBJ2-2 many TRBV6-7 TGTGCCAGCAGTTCCTTCCATGGGGGACCGAACACCGGGGAGCTGTTTTTT CASSSFHGGPNTGELFF
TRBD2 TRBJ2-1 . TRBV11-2 TGTGCCAGCAGCTTAGGCGGGGGGCTCTCCTACAATGAGCAGTTCTTC CASSLGGGLSYNEQFF
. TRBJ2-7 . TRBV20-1 TGCAGTGCTTCGACGGCTCAGTACGAGCAGTACTTC CSASTAQYEQYF
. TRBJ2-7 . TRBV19 TGTGCCAGTAGTATCTGGGGCAGCGGAACCTACGAGCAGTACTTC CASSIWGSGTYEQYF
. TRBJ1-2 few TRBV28 TGTGCCAGCAGTCCAGAAGCTAACTATGGCTACACCTTC CASSPEANYGYTF
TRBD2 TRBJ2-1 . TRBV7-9 TGTGCCAGCAGCTTAGGACTAGCGGGTACACAGTTCTTC CASSLGLAGTQFF
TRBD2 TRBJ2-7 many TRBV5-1 TGCGCCAGCAGCGGGGGACTAGCGGGATACGAGCAGTACTTC CASSGGLAGYEQYF